What follows are 13 T cell receptor beta chains derived from one specimen sequenced in a study of blood T cell repertoires in COVID-19. Libraries were prepared by immunoSEQ multiplex PCR; TCRdb keeps only in-frame clonotypes and omits some of them. The table records 95,000 to 150,000 clones, 86% of them present only once. What was sequenced was peripheral blood. The origin of the receptors is a human donor in a cohort sampled during active COVID-19.

The chain links TRBV6-2 or TRBV6-3 to TRBJ1-5; TRBD1 might be the D (6 bases). Trimming left V 2 bases short and J 5 bases short, with 31 bases between. The CDR3 contains 21 residues. The germline V gene has CDR1 MNHEY and CDR2 SVGEGT. CDR3 sequence reads: CASSYVRGSGHPPTRDQPQHF. For the CDR3, the DNA is TGTGCCAGCAGTTACGTTCGAGGGTCGGGACACCCTCCAACGCGGGATCAGCCCCAGCATTTT.

The chain links TRBV6-5 to TRBJ1-1; TRBD1 aligns across 7 bases. Germline CDR1 and CDR2: MNHEY and SVGAGI. V shed 5 bases and J 8 bases; nucleotides not matched to a gene: 8. The CDR3 extends over 13 amino acids. CDR3 sequence reads: CASSPGTENEAFF. CDR3 nucleotide sequence: TGTGCCAGCAGTCCCGGGACAGAGAACGAAGCTTTCTTT.

The genes are TRBV19 and TRBJ1-1, with 9 nucleotides matching TRBD1. The J segment lost 7 bases and the V segment lost 3 bases, leaving 3 bases of the junction unmatched. The CDR3 has 13 residues. Germline-derived CDR1 and CDR2 are LNHDA and SQIVND (reference sequence). The CDR3 here is CASSIGQGFEAFF. The CDR3 DNA is TGTGCCAGTAGTATCGGACAGGGGTTTGAAGCTTTCTTT.

The CDR3 DNA sequence: TGTGCCAGCAGCCAAGTCACTCAGGGGAGACTGAACACTGAAGCTTTCTTT. It translates to CASSQVTQGRLNTEAFF. The rearrangement uses TRBV3-1 (or the pseudogene TRBV3-2) and TRBJ1-1, with D perhaps matching TRBD1 (6 bases). Germline V gene data show CDR1 as LGHDT and CDR2 as YNNKEL (reference sequence). The CDR3 spans 17 residues. The germline V and J ends were trimmed by 1 base and 0 bases, with 15 bases remaining between them.

The chain employs TRBV4-1 and TRBJ2-2; 10 bases fit TRBD2. The CDR3 contains 18 residues. V shed 4 bases, J shed 0 bases, and the junction held 8 bases outside the gene matches. CDR1 and CDR2 (germline): MGHRA, YSYEKL. The CDR3 region is CASSLRGLAETNTGELFF. The CDR3 DNA sequence: TGCGCCAGCAGCCTTCGAGGACTAGCGGAGACGAACACCGGGGAGCTGTTTTTT.

This chain uses TRBV7-8 with TRBJ2-2; 9 positions match TRBD2. There are 15 residues in the CDR3. In germline, CDR1 is SGHVS, CDR2 FQNEAQ. V lost 1 base and J lost 6; bases outside the gene matches: 3. CDR3 DNA sequence: TGTGCCAGCAGCTTAGTGGGACTAGCCCCCGGGGAGCTGTTTTTT. Its protein product is CASSLVGLAPGELFF.

The chain couples TRBV12-3 or TRBV12-4 to TRBJ2-1, with D perhaps TRBD2 (5 bases). CDR3 length: 11 residues. The V and J ends lost 5 bases and 9 bases respectively, with 8 bases between them. The CDR3 DNA is TGTGCCAGCAGTGGAGGAGGTGAGCAGTTCTTC. Residues: CASSGGGEQFF.

The chain recombines TRBV28 with TRBJ2-4, with D maybe TRBD2 (5 bases). V lost 7 bases and J lost 7, with 17 bases in between. The CDR3 extends over 14 amino acids. Germline V gene sequence: CDR1 MDHEN, CDR2 SYDVKM. In DNA, the CDR3 is TGTGCCAGCACGTCCCCAATCCCGGGGAACATTCAGTACTTC. Protein sequence: CASTSPIPGNIQYF.

A few counts support this clone. This chain uses TRBV11-2 with TRBJ1-2; D unclear. The germline V gene encodes CDR1 SGHAT and CDR2 FQNNGV. Deletions cut 2 bases from V and 8 bases from J, with 12 bases between. The CDR3 sequence is 13 residues long. CDR3 DNA sequence: TGTGCCAGCAGCTTAATCGATACGGGAGGCTACACCTTC. Translating it yields CASSLIDTGGYTF.

J is TRBJ1-4 and V is TRBV10-2; D not certain. This CDR3 comprises 14 residues. The ends were cut back, 7 bases at V and 0 bases at J, with 9 bases in the middle. Germline CDR1 WSHSY, CDR2 SAAADI. The DNA for the CDR3 is TGCGCCAGCACGACAATGGCAACTAATGAAAAACTGTTTTTT. The encoded protein is CASTTMATNEKLFF.

The chain is built from TRBV7-3 and TRBJ1-1; D is unclear. Trimming took off 8 bases at V and 1 base at J, with 11 bases between the two ends. Germline V gene data show CDR1 as SGHTA and CDR2 as FQGTGA. This CDR3 is built from 13 residues. CDR3 protein: CASGFQANTEAFF. CDR3 sequence (DNA): TGTGCCAGCGGGTTTCAGGCGAACACTGAAGCTTTCTTT.

This clone occurred once. The rearrangement joins TRBV6-1 to TRBJ2-1, with D possibly matching TRBD1 (6 bases). The V gene lost 4 bases and the J gene lost 2 bases, with 15 bases spanning the gap. The CDR3 covers 16 residues. The V gene's germline CDR1 is MNHNS and CDR2 SASEGT. The CDR3 loop reads CASSAMTRGTYNEQFF. CDR3 DNA sequence: TGTGCCAGCAGTGCGATGACCAGGGGAACCTACAATGAGCAGTTCTTC.

V usage is TRBV9 and J usage is TRBJ2-7; weak D call: TRBD2 (5 bases). CDR3 length: 15 amino acids. V was cut by 0 bases and J by 5 bases, with 15 bases left in between. Per germline, CDR1 SGDLS and CDR2 YYNGEE. This CDR3 is CASSVGAGRKDEQYF. CDR3 DNA sequence: TGTGCCAGCAGCGTAGGTGCGGGTAGAAAGGACGAGCAGTACTTC.